The 24 T cell receptor beta chains given below trace back to one sample, sequenced in a study of CD8+ T cells in alopecia areata. Following RNA extraction, reverse transcription yielded cDNA that acted as the sequencing template. Some clones are missing from TCRdb's copy, which holds only in-frame ones; the method was immunoSEQ multiplex PCR. Among over 150,000 clones listed, roughly three fifths were seen once. Treatment of the sample: oral pan-JAK inhibitor, 5-10 mg twice daily. The material was CD8+ T cells sorted from blood, obtained at week 24, from a patient treated with tofacitinib. The source is a human donor with alopecia areata.

This chain uses TRBV4-1 with TRBJ2-6; no clear D gene. In germline, CDR1 is MGHRA, CDR2 YSYEKL. V lost 2 bases and J lost 0, with 8 bases in between. This CDR3 has 16 amino acids. The CDR3: CASSQKRDSGANVLTF. The CDR3 DNA sequence: TGCGCCAGCAGCCAAAAAAGAGACTCTGGGGCCAACGTCCTGACTTTC.

This rearrangement joins TRBV5-6 to TRBJ2-7; D may be TRBD1 (5 bases). The CDR3 has 16 amino acids. Trimming took off 0 bases at V and 3 bases at J, with 16 bases between the two ends. Germline V gives CDR1 SGHDT, CDR2 YYEEEE. The CDR3 sequence is CASSLAIGAANYEQYF. The CDR3 DNA is TGTGCCAGCAGCTTGGCGATAGGGGCAGCCAACTACGAGCAGTACTTC.

The chain has TRBV11-3 and TRBJ2-1; a weak D match, TRBD2 (5 bases). The CDR3 extends over 15 amino acids. Germline-derived CDR1 and CDR2 are SGHNT and YENEEA. Trimming cost V 0 bases and J 0 bases, with 6 bases left between them. The DNA for the CDR3 is TGTGCCAGCAGCTTAGATGGGAGCTCCTACAATGAGCAGTTCTTC. Its translation is CASSLDGSSYNEQFF.

This chain uses TRBV2 with TRBJ2-3; D is undetermined. Per the germline V gene, CDR1 is SNHLY and CDR2 is FYNNEI. The CDR3 extends over 14 amino acids. Trimming removed 1 base from V and 2 bases from J, with 7 bases in between. The CDR3 bases are TGTGCCAGCAGTGAAGGTAGTTACACAGATACGCAGTATTTT. Translated: CASSEGSYTDTQYF.

CDR3 region: CASSATGVSEAFF. The CDR3 bases are TGTGCCAGCAGCGCAACAGGGGTGTCTGAAGCTTTCTTT. The V and J genes are TRBV7-9 and TRBJ1-1; 7 bases agree with TRBD1. Germline loops: CDR1 SEHNR, CDR2 FQNEAQ (reference sequence). CDR3 length: 13 amino acids. J was trimmed by 6 bases and V by 5 bases; bases with no gene match: 6.

The chain couples TRBV9 to TRBJ1-2; the D gene is possibly TRBD1 (5 bases). Between the trimmed V and J ends, which lost 7 bases and 2 bases, there was a span of 15 bases. CDR3 size: 14 residues. CDR1 is SGDLS and CDR2 is YYNGEE in the germline V gene. The CDR3 is CASGEGGQNYGYTF. In DNA form, the CDR3 reads TGTGCCAGCGGGGAGGGAGGACAAAACTATGGCTACACCTTC.

The genes are TRBV14 and TRBJ2-1; no reliable D call. Trimming pared 4 bases from V and 6 bases from J, leaving 7 bases between. CDR3 length: 12 amino acids. Germline V lookup: CDR1 SGHDN, CDR2 FVKESK. The CDR3: CASSLDANEQFF. CDR3 coding DNA: TGTGCCAGCAGCCTGGACGCCAATGAGCAGTTCTTC.

This clone was picked up a small number of times. The gene calls are TRBV7-8 and TRBJ1-1; 9 bases map to TRBD1. The CDR3 has 17 amino acids. The junction had 10 bases not matched to a gene; V was cut back by 3 bases and J by 2 bases. Looked up from germline, CDR1 is SGHVS and CDR2 is FQNEAQ. Written as DNA, the CDR3 is TGTGCCAGCAGCTTGACCGGGACAGGGCAACCTAACACTGAAGCTTTCTTT. Amino acids: CASSLTGTGQPNTEAFF.

The chain links TRBV29-1 to TRBJ1-1; D gene uncertain. CDR3 length: 11 amino acids. Germline-derived CDR1 and CDR2 are SQVTM and ANQGSEA. Trimming removed 6 bases from V and 3 bases from J, with 8 bases in between. Written as DNA, the CDR3 is TGCAGCGTGATAGTAGACACTGAAGCTTTCTTT. It specifies CSVIVDTEAFF.

In this sample, this clone turned up a few times. This sequence joins TRBV28 and TRBJ1-6; D is possibly TRBD1 (6 bases). Germline V CDR1 and CDR2: MDHEN, SYDVKM. The CDR3 runs 13 residues. V shed 6 bases and J shed 7 bases, with 10 bases lying between them. CDR3 region: CASSGQWNSPLHF. DNA of the CDR3: TGTGCCAGCAGCGGACAGTGGAATTCACCCCTCCACTTT.

The chain links TRBV4-1 to TRBJ1-2, with 7 bases fitting TRBD1. The CDR3 has 17 residues. V shed 6 bases and J 8 bases; nucleotides not matched to a gene: 21. Germline loops: CDR1 MGHRA, CDR2 YSYEKL. The CDR3 is CASSLSFQGGGPPGYTF. In DNA, the CDR3 is TGCGCCAGCAGTTTATCATTCCAGGGGGGAGGGCCGCCGGGCTACACCTTC.

There are a few counts of this clone. CDR3 residues: CAWKLYSTEAFF. CDR3 DNA: TGTGCCTGGAAATTGTATTCCACTGAAGCTTTCTTT. The rearrangement links TRBV30 to TRBJ1-1, with D uncertain. The V end was cut by 4 bases, the J end by 4 bases, with 10 bases between. Germline values: CDR1 GTSNPN, CDR2 SVGIG (reference sequence). The CDR3 has 12 amino acids.

J is TRBJ2-3 and V is TRBV30; the D gene is possibly TRBD1 (6 bases). Between the trimmed V and J ends, which lost 2 bases and 4 bases, there was a span of 16 bases. This CDR3 is 15 amino acids long. CDR1 is GTSNPN, CDR2 SVGIG, per germline (reference sequence). The CDR3 nucleotides are TGTGCCTGGAGTCGCAGGGGATGGGGTCCAGATACGCAGTATTTT. Translating gives CAWSRRGWGPDTQYF.

This chain links TRBV13 with TRBJ2-3; D might be TRBD2 (5 bases). Germline CDR1 reads PRHDT; CDR2 reads FYEKMQ (reference sequence). This CDR3 region has 15 residues. Trimming stripped 5 bases from V and 3 bases from J, with 15 bases between. The CDR3 here is CASSPQGLETDTQYF. CDR3 coding DNA: TGTGCCAGCAGCCCCCAAGGACTTGAAACAGATACGCAGTATTTT.

This clone was counted between two and nine times. The gene calls are TRBV29-1 and TRBJ2-1, with 7 bases aligning to TRBD1. J was trimmed by 8 bases and V by 3 bases; bases with no gene match: 10. Germline V lookup: CDR1 SQVTM, CDR2 ANQGSEA. The CDR3 contains 14 residues. The DNA for the CDR3 is TGCAGCGTTGATGGCAGGGGGACGGTGCATGAGCAGTTCTTC. Amino acid sequence: CSVDGRGTVHEQFF.

The rearrangement joins TRBV7-9 to TRBJ2-5, with D unclear. The germline V gene encodes CDR1 SEHNR and CDR2 FQNEAQ (reference sequence). The V and J ends lost 0 bases and 4 bases respectively, with 9 bases between them. The CDR3 loop spans 14 amino acids. The CDR3 DNA reads as TGTGCCAGCAGCTTAGCGATCAAGGGAGAGACCCAGTACTTC. It encodes CASSLAIKGETQYF.

In its sample, this clone was seen a few times. This sequence joins TRBV4-1 and TRBJ2-1; D is undetermined. CDR1 is MGHRA and CDR2 is YSYEKL in the germline V gene. The CDR3 length is 15 residues. The germline V and J ends were trimmed by 2 bases and 1 base, with 9 bases remaining between them. CDR3 protein: CASSQPIRSYNEQFF. For the CDR3, the DNA is TGCGCCAGCAGCCAACCGATCAGGTCCTACAATGAGCAGTTCTTC.

V usage is TRBV29-1 and J usage is TRBJ2-5; the match to TRBD2 covers 16 bases. This CDR3 is built from 17 residues. The J segment lost 5 bases and the V segment lost 3 bases, leaving 9 bases of the junction unmatched. The germline CDR1 and CDR2 sequences are SQVTM and ANQGSEA. CDR3 sequence reads: CSVDGTSGGDLPETQYF. The CDR3 DNA follows: TGCAGCGTTGATGGGACTAGCGGGGGGGATCTCCCGGAGACCCAGTACTTC.

The V call is TRBV4-1, the J call TRBJ2-1; tentative D call: TRBD1 (5 bases). Germline V CDR1 and CDR2: MGHRA, YSYEKL. Between the trimmed V and J ends, which lost 7 bases and 8 bases, there was a span of 21 bases. The CDR3 is made up of 15 amino acids. The CDR3: CASMGLGQTRDEQFF. CDR3 nucleotide sequence: TGCGCCAGCATGGGGTTGGGGCAAACCCGCGATGAGCAGTTCTTC.

This clone was seen more than once but under ten times. The chain employs TRBV2 and TRBJ1-5; tentative D call: TRBD1 (6 bases). Trimming removed 6 bases from V and 0 bases from J, with 18 bases in between. Germline V lookup: CDR1 SNHLY, CDR2 FYNNEI. This CDR3 spans 17 amino acids. The CDR3 loop is CASSAQAGGRSNQPQHF. CDR3 nucleotides: TGTGCCAGCAGCGCTCAAGCGGGGGGCCGTAGCAATCAGCCCCAGCATTTT.

This clone was seen a few times. The V call is TRBV5-1, the J call TRBJ2-3; no clear D. V was cut by 2 bases and J by 4 bases, with 5 bases left in between. Germline assignment: CDR1 SGHRS and CDR2 YFSETQ. The CDR3 consists of 12 residues. The CDR3 spells CASSFSADTQYF. The DNA of the CDR3 is TGCGCCAGCAGCTTTAGTGCAGATACGCAGTATTTT.

V gene TRBV7-3 combines with J gene TRBJ2-6; D is undetermined. The length of the CDR3 is 14 residues. Trimming pared 2 bases from V and 3 bases from J, leaving 5 bases between. Germline V gives CDR1 SGHTA, CDR2 FQGTGA. The CDR3 DNA reads as TGTGCCAGCAGCTTAGCCGATGGGGCCAACGTCCTGACTTTC. It is translated as CASSLADGANVLTF.

This clone was recorded a few times. This chain links TRBV27 with TRBJ1-1; D gene unclear. V lost 4 bases, J lost 1 base, and 1 base lay in between. This CDR3 is 11 amino acids long. Germline V gene sequence: CDR1 MNHEY, CDR2 SMNVEV (reference sequence). The CDR3 DNA reads as TGTGCCAGCAGTTCGAACACTGAAGCTTTCTTT. It yields the protein CASSSNTEAFF.

The chain carries TRBV11-2 and TRBJ2-2, with a possible D match to TRBD2 (5 bases). The germline gives CDR1 SGHAT, CDR2 FQNNGV. This CDR3 has 18 amino acids. Trimming shortened V by 1 base and J by 4 bases, and 19 bases separated the two germline ends. The CDR3 bases are TGTGCCAGCAGCTTAGGGCGGCCTCTGTCGGGATCCACCGGGGAGCTGTTTTTT. Residues: CASSLGRPLSGSTGELFF.